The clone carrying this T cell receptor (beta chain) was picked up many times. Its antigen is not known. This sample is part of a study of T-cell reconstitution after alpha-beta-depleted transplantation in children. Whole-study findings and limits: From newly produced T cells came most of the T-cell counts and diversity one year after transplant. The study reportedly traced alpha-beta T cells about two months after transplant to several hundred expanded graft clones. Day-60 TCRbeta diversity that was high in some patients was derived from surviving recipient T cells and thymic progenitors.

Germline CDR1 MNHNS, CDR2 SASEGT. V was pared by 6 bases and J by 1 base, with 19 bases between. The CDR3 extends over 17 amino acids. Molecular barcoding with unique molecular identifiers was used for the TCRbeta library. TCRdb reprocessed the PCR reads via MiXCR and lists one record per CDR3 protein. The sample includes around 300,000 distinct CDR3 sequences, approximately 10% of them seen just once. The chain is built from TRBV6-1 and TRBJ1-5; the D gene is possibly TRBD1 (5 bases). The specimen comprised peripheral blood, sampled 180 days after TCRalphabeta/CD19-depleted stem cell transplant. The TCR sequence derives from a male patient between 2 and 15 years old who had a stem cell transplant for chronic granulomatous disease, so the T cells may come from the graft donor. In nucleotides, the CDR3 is TGTGCCAGCAGCGAGGGGCGGGGCCCCCCGAGCAATCAGCCCCAGCATTTT. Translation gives CASSEGRGPPSNQPQHF.